This passage covers 13 T cell receptor beta chains from one sample sequenced in a study of cytomegalovirus exposure and HLA in healthy donors. PCR primers comprised 60 Vbeta and 13 Jbeta primers. TCRdb's copy holds only in-frame clones and misses some; the assay was immunoSEQ multiplex PCR. Of around 150,000 clones detected, more than 65% appear once; the ten largest clones hold roughly 6.7%. The sequenced sample consisted of PBMCs. The source is a man aged 45-65 years in good health and CMV-seropositive.

The V call is TRBV18, the J call TRBJ1-2; TRBD1 aligns across 9 bases. Germline-derived CDR1 and CDR2 are KGHSH and LQKENI. The length of the CDR3 is 14 residues. Trimming took 5 bases from V and 7 from J; bases not matched to a gene: 8. The CDR3 sequence: CASSDSTGGGGYTF. In DNA, the CDR3 is TGTGCCAGCTCAGATTCGACAGGGGGAGGTGGCTACACCTTC.

This clone has only one observation. The chain uses TRBV10-1 and TRBJ2-5; D gene unclear. Germline CDR1 and CDR2: WNHNN and SYGVQD (reference sequence). The V and J ends lost 6 bases and 5 bases respectively, with 16 bases between them. This CDR3 comprises 14 residues. CDR3 region: CASSSRSNGETQYF. CDR3 nucleotides: TGCGCCAGCAGCTCCCGGAGCAACGGGGAGACCCAGTACTTC.

V usage is TRBV29-1 and J usage is TRBJ2-2; the D gene is possibly TRBD1 (5 bases). Per the germline V gene, CDR1 is SQVTM and CDR2 is ANQGSEA. This CDR3 has 16 amino acids. Trimming removed 6 bases from V and 2 bases from J, with 19 bases in between. The CDR3 region is CSVYPLGRANTGELFF. The CDR3 DNA sequence: TGCAGCGTCTACCCTCTGGGCAGGGCTAACACCGGGGAGCTGTTTTTT.

V and J are TRBV5-4 and TRBJ2-2, with D maybe TRBD2 (5 bases). The CDR3 totals 12 residues. Germline V CDR1 and CDR2: SGHNT, YYREEE (reference sequence). The CDR3 loop reads CVCRGNTGELFF. Here the CDR3 DNA reads TGTGTCTGTCGGGGGAACACCGGGGAGCTGTTTTTT.

This clone showed up just once. The rearrangement uses TRBV19 and TRBJ2-7; perhaps TRBD2 as D (5 bases). Germline loops: CDR1 LNHDA, CDR2 SQIVND (reference sequence). With 3 bases removed from V and 2 bases from J, the gap between germline ends came to 23 bases. The CDR3 runs to 18 residues. This CDR3 is CASSMRLRGSTLAYEQYF. In DNA form, the CDR3 reads TGTGCCAGTAGTATGCGTCTTCGAGGGTCGACTTTAGCCTACGAGCAGTACTTC. Based on the CDR3 plus reference TRBV19 and TRBJ2-7, the full variable domain is DGGITQSPKYLFRKEGQNVTLSCEQNLNHDAMYWYRQDPGQGLRLIYYSQIVNDFQKGDIAEGYSVSREKKESFPLTVTSAQKNPTAFYLCASSMRLRGSTLAYEQYFGPGTRLTVT.

This sequence joins TRBV11-1 and TRBJ2-2, with D possibly matching TRBD2 (6 bases). The V end lost 6 bases, the J end lost 7 bases, and 15 bases lay between the germline ends. This CDR3 contains 14 residues. Looked up from germline, CDR1 is SGHAT and CDR2 is FQDESV (reference sequence). CDR3 amino acids: CASRFGLASGELFF. The CDR3 DNA reads as TGTGCCAGCAGATTCGGGCTAGCGAGCGGGGAGCTGTTTTTT.

V and J are TRBV29-1 and TRBJ1-1; 9 positions match TRBD1. This CDR3 spans 14 amino acids. CDR1 is SQVTM and CDR2 is ANQGSEA in the germline V gene. With 6 bases clipped from V and 2 bases from J, the junction kept 7 bases outside the gene matches. The CDR3 nucleotides are TGCAGCGTATTCGACAGGGGGATTAACACTGAAGCTTTCTTT. This codes for CSVFDRGINTEAFF.

The chain joins TRBV15 to TRBJ2-1, with TRBD2 as a possible D gene (6 bases). Trimming took off 5 bases at V and 4 bases at J, with 15 bases between the two ends. CDR3 length: 15 amino acids. Germline assignment: CDR1 LNHNV and CDR2 YYDKDF (reference sequence). CDR3: CATSFSQGGYNEQFF. CDR3 coding DNA: TGTGCCACCAGCTTCTCCCAGGGAGGATACAATGAGCAGTTCTTC.

The rearrangement joins TRBV7-2 to TRBJ2-1, with TRBD2 matching 10 bases. The trim removed 5 bases at V and 8 bases at J, leaving 9 bases unmatched. The CDR3 totals 15 residues. Germline CDR1 and CDR2: SGHTA and FQGNSA. Here the CDR3 reads CASSPERGGRDEQFF. The CDR3 bases are TGTGCCAGCAGCCCTGAGCGGGGGGGCCGCGATGAGCAGTTCTTC.

The chain links TRBV5-1 to TRBJ1-5; no firm D call. Trimming removed 0 bases at V and 5 bases at J, with 12 bases between. Germline CDR1 reads SGHRS; CDR2 reads YFSETQ. The CDR3 length is 15 residues. CDR3 sequence reads: CASSLGEGFDQPQHF. The CDR3 DNA sequence: TGCGCCAGCAGCTTGGGTGAGGGATTTGATCAGCCCCAGCATTTT.

V usage is TRBV9 and J usage is TRBJ2-1; TRBD2 agrees at 8 bases. The V gene's germline CDR1 is SGDLS and CDR2 YYNGEE. The V and J ends lost 0 bases and 7 bases, in that order; junction bases with no gene match: 6. This CDR3 is 15 amino acids long. The CDR3: CASSVEAGVKNEQFF. In DNA, the CDR3 is TGTGCCAGCAGCGTAGAAGCGGGGGTAAAGAATGAGCAGTTCTTC.

V gene TRBV18 combines with J gene TRBJ2-2, with 10 bases that match TRBD2. Trimming cost V 3 bases and J 4 bases; bases outside gene matches: 2. The CDR3 contains 15 residues. Germline loops: CDR1 KGHSH, CDR2 LQKENI. In DNA, the CDR3 is TGTGCCAGCTCACCCCCTAGCGGGGGCACCGGGGAGCTGTTTTTT. Protein product: CASSPPSGGTGELFF. Based on the CDR3 plus reference TRBV18 and TRBJ2-2, the full variable domain is NAGVMQNPRHLVRRRGQEARLRCSPMKGHSHVYWYRQLPEEGLKFMVYLQKENIIDESGMPKERFSAEFPKEGPSILRIQQVVRGDSAAYFCASSPPSGGTGELFFGEGSRLTVL.

The CDR3 DNA is TGCGCCAGCAGTCAGCGGACAGCGACTGGAAACACCATATATTTT. This encodes CASSQRTATGNTIYF. The chain carries TRBV5-1 and TRBJ1-3; weak D call: TRBD1 (6 bases). Germline-derived CDR1 and CDR2 are SGHRS and YFSETQ. The CDR3 covers 15 residues. Trimming took off 5 bases at V and 2 bases at J, with 14 bases between the two ends.